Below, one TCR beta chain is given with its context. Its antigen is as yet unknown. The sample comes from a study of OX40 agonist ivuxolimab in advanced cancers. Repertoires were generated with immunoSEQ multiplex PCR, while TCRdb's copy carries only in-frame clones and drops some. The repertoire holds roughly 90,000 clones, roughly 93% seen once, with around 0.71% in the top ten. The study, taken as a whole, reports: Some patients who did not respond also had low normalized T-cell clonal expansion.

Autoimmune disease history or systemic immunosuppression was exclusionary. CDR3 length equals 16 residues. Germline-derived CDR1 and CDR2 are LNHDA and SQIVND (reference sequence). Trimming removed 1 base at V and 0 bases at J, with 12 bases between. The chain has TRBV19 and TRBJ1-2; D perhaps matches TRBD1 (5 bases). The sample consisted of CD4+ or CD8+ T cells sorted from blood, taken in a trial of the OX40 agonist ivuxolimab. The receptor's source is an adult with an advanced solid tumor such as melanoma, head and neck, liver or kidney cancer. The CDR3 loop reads CASSIGGRVTNYGYTF. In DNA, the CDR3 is TGTGCCAGTAGTATAGGCGGCAGGGTAACTAACTATGGCTACACCTTC. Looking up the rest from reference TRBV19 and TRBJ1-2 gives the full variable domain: DGGITQSPKYLFRKEGQNVTLSCEQNLNHDAMYWYRQDPGQGLRLIYYSQIVNDFQKGDIAEGYSVSREKKESFPLTVTSAQKNPTAFYLCASSIGGRVTNYGYTFGSGTRLTVV.